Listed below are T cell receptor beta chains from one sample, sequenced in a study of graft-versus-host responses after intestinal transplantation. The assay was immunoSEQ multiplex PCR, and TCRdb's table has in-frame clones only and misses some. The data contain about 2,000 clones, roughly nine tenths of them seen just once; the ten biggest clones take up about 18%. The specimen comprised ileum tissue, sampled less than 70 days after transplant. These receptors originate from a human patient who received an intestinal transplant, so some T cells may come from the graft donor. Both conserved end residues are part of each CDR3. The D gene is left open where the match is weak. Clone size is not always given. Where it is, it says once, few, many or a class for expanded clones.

CDR3: CASSVGGTGELFF
DNA: TGTGCCAGCAGCGTAGGTGGTACCGGGGAGCTGTTTTTT
size: .
J: TRBJ2-2
length: 13
V: TRBV9
D: .

CDR3: CASSWGQGRGNTIYF
DNA: TGTGCCAGCAGTTGGGGACAGGGGCGAGGAAACACCATATATTTT
size: .
J: TRBJ1-3
length: 15
V: TRBV5-6
D: TRBD1

CDR3: CASSFWTRLGYNKFF
DNA: TGTGCCAGCAGCTTCTGGACACGATTGGGATACAACAAGTTCTTC
size: .
J: TRBJ2-1
length: 15
V: TRBV5-4
D: .

CDR3: CASSPMTGAYGYTF
DNA: TGTGCCAGCAGTCCGATGACAGGGGCATATGGCTACACCTTC
size: .
J: TRBJ1-2
length: 14
V: TRBV6-5
D: TRBD1

CDR3: CASSYTGLTGELFF
DNA: TGTGCCAGCAGCTATACTGGACTCACCGGGGAGCTGTTTTTT
size: .
J: TRBJ2-2
length: 14
V: TRBV9
D: .

CDR3: CAITGGIHGYTF
DNA: TGTGCCATCACAGGTGGGATCCATGGCTACACCTTC
size: .
J: TRBJ1-2
length: 12
V: TRBV10-3
D: .

CDR3: CASKAAGLGDEQFF
DNA: TGCGCCAGCAAGGCAGCGGGTTTAGGGGATGAGCAGTTCTTC
size: .
J: TRBJ2-1
length: 14
V: TRBV10-1
D: .

CDR3: CASSLAGGPINEQFF
DNA: TGTGCCAGCAGCTTGGCGGGAGGGCCTATAAATGAGCAGTTCTTC
size: .
J: TRBJ2-1
length: 15
V: TRBV7-2
D: TRBD2

CDR3: CASSEWLAGVDEQFF
DNA: TGCGCCAGCAGTGAGTGGCTAGCGGGAGTCGATGAGCAGTTCTTC
size: .
J: TRBJ2-1
length: 15
V: TRBV10-2
D: TRBD2

CDR3: CASSLGSVTGWRFGYTF
DNA: TGTGCCAGCAGCTTAGGCTCCGTGACAGGGTGGAGATTTGGCTACACCTTC
size: once
J: TRBJ1-2
length: 17
V: TRBV7-6
D: TRBD1

CDR3: CASSLRGRYGDEQYF
DNA: TGTGCCAGCAGCTTGCGGGGGCGCTATGGTGATGAGCAGTACTTC
size: .
J: TRBJ2-7
length: 15
V: TRBV5-6
D: .

CDR3: CASSWYQETQYF
DNA: TGTGCCAGCAGCTGGTACCAAGAGACCCAGTACTTC
size: .
J: TRBJ2-5
length: 12
V: TRBV11-3
D: .

CDR3: CASSLSSTGNTIYF
DNA: TGCGCCAGCAGCTTGAGTTCGACTGGAAACACCATATATTTT
size: .
J: TRBJ1-3
length: 14
V: TRBV5-1
D: .

CDR3: CASSQGPSYEQYF
DNA: TGCGCCAGCAGCCAAGGCCCCTCCTACGAGCAGTACTTC
size: .
J: TRBJ2-7
length: 13
V: TRBV4-1
D: .

CDR3: CASSLDLSLKETQYF
DNA: TGTGCCAGCAGCTTAGATCTGAGTTTAAAAGAGACCCAGTACTTC
size: .
J: TRBJ2-5
length: 15
V: TRBV11-2
D: .

CDR3: CASSSTFGAGTTEAFF
DNA: TGTGCCAGCAGCTCCACCTTTGGGGCAGGGACCACTGAAGCTTTCTTT
size: .
J: TRBJ1-1
length: 16
V: TRBV7-4
D: .

CDR3: CASSLGGGGDTGELFF
DNA: TGTGCCAGCAGCTTAGGGGGCGGAGGGGACACCGGGGAGCTGTTTTTT
size: .
J: TRBJ2-2
length: 16
V: TRBV7-2
D: .

CDR3: CASSRSPRYEQYF
DNA: TGTGCCAGCAGCCGGTCCCCCCGCTACGAGCAGTACTTC
size: .
J: TRBJ2-7
length: 13
V: TRBV11-2
D: .

CDR3: CASSQGIQETQYF
DNA: TGTGCCAGCTCACAGGGGATCCAAGAGACCCAGTACTTC
size: once
J: TRBJ2-5
length: 13
V: TRBV18
D: .

CDR3: CASSEGGESSTDTQYF
DNA: TGTGCCAGCAGTGAGGGAGGAGAATCTAGCACAGATACGCAGTATTTT
size: .
J: TRBJ2-3
length: 16
V: TRBV6-4
D: .

CDR3: CASSFPRQGGNQPQHF
DNA: TGTGCCAGCAGTTTTCCGCGGCAGGGAGGGAATCAGCCCCAGCATTTT
size: .
J: TRBJ1-5
length: 16
V: TRBV28
D: .

CDR3: CAWRTGGNTEAFF
DNA: TGTGCCTGGCGGACAGGGGGCAACACTGAAGCTTTCTTT
size: once
J: TRBJ1-1
length: 13
V: TRBV30
D: TRBD1

CDR3: CASSKEKGLRNEQFF
DNA: TGTGCCAGCAGCAAAGAAAAGGGTCTCAGGAATGAGCAGTTCTTC
size: .
J: TRBJ2-1
length: 15
V: TRBV21-1
D: .

CDR3: CASSLQAGIYEQYF
DNA: TGTGCCAGCAGTTTACAGGCAGGGATCTACGAGCAGTACTTC
size: .
J: TRBJ2-7
length: 14
V: TRBV28
D: .

CDR3: CASSPPLRLETQYF
DNA: TGTGCCAGCAGCCCCCCGTTACGGTTGGAAACGCAGTATTTT
size: .
J: TRBJ2-3
length: 14
V: TRBV21-1
D: .

CDR3: CASSAGQAGIKNIQYF
DNA: TGCGCCAGCAGCGCCGGACAGGCGGGGATCAAAAACATTCAGTACTTC
size: .
J: TRBJ2-4
length: 16
V: TRBV5-1
D: .

CDR3: CASSFYISRDTGELFF
DNA: TGTGCCAGCAGCTTCTACATTAGTCGGGACACCGGGGAGCTGTTTTTT
size: .
J: TRBJ2-2
length: 16
V: TRBV5-6
D: .

CDR3: CASSQEGGSGNTIYF
DNA: TGCGCCAGCAGCCAAGAGGGTGGCTCTGGAAACACCATATATTTT
size: few
J: TRBJ1-3
length: 15
V: TRBV4-3
D: .

CDR3: CASSYYPGHTEAFF
DNA: TGTGCCAGCAGTTACTATCCGGGACACACTGAAGCTTTCTTT
size: .
J: TRBJ1-1
length: 14
V: TRBV6-6
D: .

CDR3: CASSIDSGSIFTGELFF
DNA: TGTGCCAGTAGTATCGATAGCGGGAGTATTTTTACCGGGGAGCTGTTTTTT
size: once
J: TRBJ2-2
length: 17
V: TRBV19
D: TRBD2

CDR3: CASSLAPPDSRRDEQFF
DNA: TGTGCCAGCAGCTTAGCACCTCCGGATTCGAGACGCGATGAGCAGTTCTTC
size: .
J: TRBJ2-1
length: 17
V: TRBV11-3
D: .

CDR3: CASRRGPQETQYF
DNA: TGTGCCAGCAGGCGAGGGCCACAAGAGACCCAGTACTTC
size: .
J: TRBJ2-5
length: 13
V: TRBV2
D: .

CDR3: CASGRWEASSYNEQFF
DNA: TGTGCCAGTGGCCGATGGGAGGCTAGCTCCTACAATGAGCAGTTCTTC
size: .
J: TRBJ2-1
length: 16
V: TRBV19
D: .

CDR3: CASSLKPLGLAGAQEQYF
DNA: TGTGCCAGCAGTCTAAAGCCCCTGGGACTAGCGGGAGCTCAGGAGCAGTACTTC
size: .
J: TRBJ2-7
length: 18
V: TRBV28
D: TRBD2

CDR3: CASSSNLWNMGAKGEKLFF
DNA: TGTGCCAGCAGCTCAAACCTCTGGAACATGGGGGCAAAGGGTGAAAAACTGTTTTTT
size: .
J: TRBJ1-4
length: 19
V: TRBV6-4
D: .

CDR3: CASSLSNWVTEAFF
DNA: TGTGCCAGCAGTTTATCTAATTGGGTCACTGAAGCTTTCTTT
size: .
J: TRBJ1-1
length: 14
V: TRBV27
D: .

CDR3: CASSSLGEAFF
DNA: TGTGCCAGCAGTTCTCTGGGTGAAGCTTTCTTT
size: .
J: TRBJ1-1
length: 11
V: TRBV28
D: .

CDR3: CASSLSGKETQYF
DNA: TGTGCCAGCAGCTTGTCGGGGAAGGAGACCCAGTACTTC
size: .
J: TRBJ2-5
length: 13
V: TRBV5-6
D: .

CDR3: CASIPLSVYQPQHF
DNA: TGTGCCAGCATTCCTCTAAGTGTCTACCAGCCCCAGCATTTT
size: .
J: TRBJ1-5
length: 14
V: TRBV27
D: .

CDR3: CASSEGPSSYNEQFF
DNA: TGTGCCAGCAGTGAAGGCCCCAGCTCCTACAATGAGCAGTTCTTC
size: .
J: TRBJ2-1
length: 15
V: TRBV6-1
D: .

CDR3: CASSLEGQGASGYTF
DNA: TGTGCCAGCAGTTTAGAGGGACAGGGGGCTTCCGGCTACACCTTC
size: once
J: TRBJ1-2
length: 15
V: TRBV27
D: TRBD1

CDR3: CASSAAGSTEAFF
DNA: TGTGCCAGCAGCGCGGCGGGGAGCACTGAAGCTTTCTTT
size: .
J: TRBJ1-1
length: 13
V: TRBV7-8
D: .

CDR3: CASSSLMTSGRGHEQFF
DNA: TGTGCCAGCAGCTCCCTTATGACTAGCGGGAGGGGACATGAGCAGTTCTTC
size: .
J: TRBJ2-1
length: 17
V: TRBV7-9
D: TRBD2

CDR3: CASSLGWVSGARWGTQYF
DNA: TGTGCCAGCAGCTTGGGGTGGGTGTCCGGAGCTAGGTGGGGTACGCAGTATTTT
size: .
J: TRBJ2-3
length: 18
V: TRBV5-5
D: .

CDR3: CASSPSGPHYEQYF
DNA: TGTGCCAGCAGTCCCTCGGGCCCCCACTACGAGCAGTACTTC
size: .
J: TRBJ2-7
length: 14
V: TRBV6-5
D: .

CDR3: CASSLYSYTDTQYF
DNA: TGTGCCAGCAGCTTGTACTCATACACAGATACGCAGTATTTT
size: .
J: TRBJ2-3
length: 14
V: TRBV5-6
D: .

CDR3: CASSPFMTGPRGSPLHF
DNA: TGTGCCAGCTCACCATTTATGACGGGGCCTCGGGGCTCACCCCTCCACTTT
size: .
J: TRBJ1-6
length: 17
V: TRBV18
D: .

CDR3: CASSIASSSRYEQYF
DNA: TGTGCCAGTAGTATCGCGTCTAGCTCTCGATACGAGCAGTACTTC
size: .
J: TRBJ2-7
length: 15
V: TRBV19
D: .

CDR3: CASSTLREDSNTGELFF
DNA: TGTGCCAGCAGCACGTTGAGGGAGGACTCGAACACCGGGGAGCTGTTTTTT
size: .
J: TRBJ2-2
length: 17
V: TRBV21-1
D: .

CDR3: CARSLITNEQYF
DNA: TGTGCCAGGTCCCTAATTACGAACGAGCAGTACTTC
size: .
J: TRBJ2-7
length: 12
V: TRBV6-5
D: .

CDR3: CASSQTGANGYTF
DNA: TGCGCCAGCAGCCAAACAGGGGCGAATGGCTACACCTTC
size: few
J: TRBJ1-2
length: 13
V: TRBV4-3
D: TRBD1

CDR3: CASSAIGQDRGYTF
DNA: TGTGCCAGCAGTGCCATTGGACAGGATCGTGGCTACACCTTC
size: .
J: TRBJ1-2
length: 14
V: TRBV25-1
D: TRBD1